This TCR beta chain was obtained from a study of T cell responses to AZD1222 COVID-19 vaccine. The repertoire was sequenced with immunoSEQ multiplex PCR; TCRdb's copy has only in-frame clones and lacks some. Altogether more than 70,000 clones are present, approximately 88% being singletons, with the ten largest covering 5%. V lost 3 bases and J 5 bases, leaving 14 bases between the germline ends. The CDR3 consists of 15 residues. Germline-derived CDR1 and CDR2 are MNHNS and SASEGT. The receptor's source is an adult who received the AZD1222 COVID-19 vaccine. This specimen was peripheral blood, taken 28 days after the second AZD1222 dose. The gene calls are TRBV6-1 and TRBJ2-1; possibly TRBD2 for D (5 bases). In DNA, the CDR3 is TGTGCCAGCAGTGAGAAGAGGAGAGGGCACAATGAGCAGTTCTTC. This encodes CASSEKRRGHNEQFF.